A selection of T cell receptor beta chains follows, all from one sample in a study of blood T cells in healthy people across ages. TCRdb fed the 5' RACE reads into MiXCR, producing one record per CDR3 protein. The sample contains over 750,000 distinct CDR3 sequences, 25% of which appear only once. This sample was also put to use in a study of T cells of mothers and their children.

The sample was blood. Receptors originate from a boy aged 5-17 years in good health. Each CDR3 is given with its conserved first and last residue. Each record gives: D gene, V gene, clone size, J gene, CDR3 protein, CDR3 DNA. A D gene is named only where the DNA matches it firmly. The size of a clone is reported for some rows only, either as once, few or many, or as a class for expanded clones.

.	TRBV29-1	few	TRBJ2-1	CSVDGVSMDEQFF	TGCAGCGTTGATGGGGTTTCAATGGATGAGCAGTTCTTC
TRBD1	TRBV6-4	few	TRBJ2-3	CASSDGTGGDTQYF	TGTGCCAGCAGTGACGGGACAGGGGGTGATACGCAGTATTTT
.	TRBV6-6	.	TRBJ1-5	CASSPDLGNQPQHF	TGTGCCAGCAGCCCGGACCTCGGGAATCAGCCCCAGCATTTT
.	TRBV11-2	few	TRBJ1-4	CASQVAPRNEKLFF	TGTGCCAGCCAGGTGGCCCCGAGGAATGAAAAACTGTTTTTT
TRBD2	TRBV11-2	.	TRBJ2-2	CASSLYLRLAGELFF	TGTGCCAGCAGCCTATATTTAAGACTAGCTGGGGAGCTGTTTTTT
.	TRBV28	.	TRBJ2-1	CASSYLRDVYNEQFF	TGTGCCAGCAGTTATCTCAGGGACGTCTACAATGAGCAGTTCTTC
TRBD1	TRBV28	few	TRBJ2-3	CASSRTGKSTDTQYF	TGTGCCAGCAGTCGGACAGGGAAAAGTACAGATACGCAGTATTTT
TRBD2	TRBV11-2	.	TRBJ2-1	CASSLDARLAEYNEQFF	TGTGCCAGCAGCTTAGACGCCAGGCTAGCGGAGTACAATGAGCAGTTCTTC
TRBD2	TRBV4-3	.	TRBJ2-3	CASSHLPRGGTDTQYF	TGCGCCAGCAGCCATCTCCCGCGGGGGGGCACAGATACGCAGTATTTT
.	TRBV4-1	.	TRBJ2-3	CASSQEAPTGDTQYF	TGCGCCAGCAGCCAAGAGGCCCCAACAGGGGATACGCAGTATTTT
.	TRBV28	few	TRBJ1-5	CASSDGPQHF	TGTGCCAGCAGTGATGGGCCCCAGCATTTT
.	TRBV5-1	.	TRBJ1-5	CASSLDGPSDQPQHF	TGCGCCAGCAGCTTGGATGGGCCAAGCGATCAGCCCCAGCATTTT
TRBD2	TRBV6-2/TRBV6-3	.	TRBJ2-1	CASSTSGAYNEQFF	TGTGCCAGCAGCACTAGCGGGGCTTACAATGAGCAGTTCTTC
.	TRBV9	few	TRBJ2-3	CASSFRDTTDTQYF	TGTGCCAGCAGCTTCCGGGACACCACAGATACGCAGTATTTT
.	TRBV4-1	.	TRBJ1-2	CASSQAAGSLNYGYTF	TGCGCCAGCAGCCAAGCGGCAGGCAGCCTAAACTATGGCTACACCTTC
.	TRBV5-1	few	TRBJ2-7	CASSLAPDPYEQYF	TGCGCCAGCAGCCTAGCCCCAGACCCCTACGAGCAGTACTTC
TRBD1	TRBV20-1	.	TRBJ2-7	CSAEGFGTGGYEQYF	TGCAGTGCAGAAGGCTTCGGGACAGGGGGCTACGAGCAGTACTTC
.	TRBV12-3/TRBV12-4	few	TRBJ1-2	CASRAGAGYGYTF	TGTGCCAGCAGGGCGGGGGCTGGCTATGGCTACACCTTC
TRBD2	TRBV6-6	few	TRBJ2-5	CASSYLSQGGQETQYF	TGTGCCAGCAGTTACTTATCGCAGGGAGGGCAAGAGACCCAGTACTTC
.	TRBV6-5	.	TRBJ2-2	CASSYWGGTGELYF	TGTGCCAGCAGTTATTGGGGCGGTACCGGGGAGCTGTATTTT
TRBD1	TRBV29-1	.	TRBJ2-5	CSARDRGVGETQYF	TGCAGCGCCCGGGACAGGGGGGTGGGGGAGACCCAGTACTTC
.	TRBV14	.	TRBJ2-7	CASSHFGTPPYEQYF	TGTGCCAGCAGCCATTTCGGGACACCTCCCTACGAGCAGTACTTC
.	TRBV6-1	few	TRBJ2-2	CASRSGPGGELFF	TGTGCCAGCAGAAGCGGCCCCGGCGGGGAGCTGTTTTTT
.	TRBV9	few	TRBJ2-5	CASSVGGGEETQYF	TGTGCCAGCAGCGTAGGTGGGGGCGAAGAGACCCAGTACTTC
TRBD2	TRBV9	.	TRBJ2-7	CASSVGGGTFYEQYF	TGTGCCAGCAGCGTAGGGGGGGGGACCTTCTACGAGCAGTACTTC
TRBD1	TRBV3-1	few	TRBJ2-5	CASSQAGQGWGETQYF	TGTGCCAGCAGCCAAGCTGGACAGGGATGGGGAGAGACCCAGTACTTC
.	TRBV14	few	TRBJ2-5	CASSQEATWGTEETQYF	TGTGCCAGCAGCCAAGAAGCTACCTGGGGGACCGAGGAGACCCAGTACTTC
TRBD1	TRBV10-3	.	TRBJ2-3	CAISTGGITDTQYF	TGTGCCATCAGTACAGGGGGCATTACAGATACGCAGTATTTT
.	TRBV5-1	few	TRBJ2-7	CASSLETAGSTYEQYF	TGCGCCAGCAGCTTGGAGACAGCAGGGTCCACCTACGAGCAGTACTTC
TRBD2	TRBV14	.	TRBJ2-1	CASSPIGTSGRGEQFF	TGTGCCAGCAGCCCAATCGGGACTAGCGGGAGGGGAGAGCAGTTCTTC
.	TRBV14	.	TRBJ2-5	CASSHRLRETQYF	TGTGCCAGCAGCCACCGACTGAGGGAGACCCAGTACTTC
.	TRBV5-4	.	TRBJ2-7	CAFKGGDEQYF	TGTGCCTTTAAGGGGGGCGACGAGCAGTACTTC
TRBD2	TRBV7-9	.	TRBJ2-1	CASSFAGTSGYNEQFF	TGTGCCAGCAGCTTCGCCGGGACTAGCGGTTACAATGAGCAGTTCTTC